These 26 T cell receptor delta chains came from one sample sequenced in a study of gamma-delta T cells after stem cell transplantation. TCRdb fed the RT-PCR reads to CATT. The sample yields 2,700 or so delta-chain clones, approximately 3% seen once. Sequenced: gamma-delta T cells. Receptor source: a human donor. It is not recorded whose cells these are; they may come from a transplant donor.

The table lists this clone with a few counts. V is TRDV1 and J is TRDJ1, with D maybe TRDD3 (6 bases). CDR1 and CDR2 (germline): TSWWSYY, QGS. This CDR3 comprises 21 residues. The V and J ends lost 2 bases and 3 bases respectively, with 31 bases between them. The CDR3 nucleotides read TGTGCTCTTGGGGAAATTGAGATACGGAGATGCTCGGTGGGGGGGGCCGATAAACTCATCTTT. This translates into CALGEIEIRRCSVGGADKLIF.

With regard to this clone: The likely explanation is a read error, given a far larger clone one base away. The same CDR3 is also encoded by other DNA sequences in this sample. The chain combines TRDV2 with TRDJ3; TRDD3 matches at 7 bases. This CDR3 is built from 20 residues. Germline lookup yields CDR1 GEAIGNYY and CDR2 EKD. For the CDR3, the DNA is TGTGCCTGTGACACCGCTGGGGGCCTGAGAAGCTCCTGGGACACCCGACAAATGTTTTTC. This codes for CACDTAGGLRSSWDTRQMFF.

As regards this clone: TCRdb's listed protein matches a much larger clone and diverges from this DNA's translation at residue 5, likely through a read error; the protein shown comes from the DNA. The CDR3 nucleotides read TGTGCCTGCTCCCTCCTCACTGGGGGAAGAGAGACCACCGATAAACTCATCTTT. Translating gives CACSLLTGGRETTDKLIF. The chain couples TRDV2 to TRDJ1, with 9 bases fitting TRDD3. Trimming took 7 bases from V and 1 from J; bases not matched to a gene: 18. The CDR3 is made up of 18 amino acids. Germline CDR1 GEAIGNYY, CDR2 EKD.

This clone was recorded a few times. At one of its ends the junction is not consistent with the germline gene, which may arise from a read error. The same CDR3 arises from other DNA sequences in this sample as well. The chain couples TRDV2 to TRDJ1; the match to TRDD3 covers 13 bases. Germline V gene lookup returns CDR1 GEAIGNYY and CDR2 EKD. CDR3 length equals 17 residues. The CDR3 here is CACDPVLGDTRTDKLIF. DNA of the CDR3: TGTGCCTGTGACCCCGTACTGGGGGATACGCGTACCGATAAACTCATCTTC.

The chain links TRDV2 to TRDJ1, with 13 bases identical to TRDD3. V lost 3 bases to trimming and J lost 2 bases; unmatched junction nucleotides: 11. Germline CDR1 GEAIGNYY, CDR2 EKD. The CDR3 contains 18 residues. The CDR3 sequence: CACDLLGDTRSWTDKLIF. The CDR3 DNA follows: TGTGCCTGTGACTTACTGGGGGATACGCGGAGTTGGACCGATAAACTCATCTTT.

Only a few counts were recorded for this clone. The same CDR3 also results from other DNA sequences found in this sample. The chain employs TRDV2 and TRDJ1; 9 bases map to TRDD3. V dropped 1 base and J dropped 1; count of bases not matched to a gene: 18. The CDR3 loop spans 20 amino acids. Germline CDR1 and CDR2: GEAIGNYY and EKD. The chain's CDR3 is CACDTILLGDYPNPTDKLIF. CDR3 nucleotides: TGTGCCTGTGACACTATCTTGCTGGGGGATTATCCTAACCCCACCGATAAACTCATCTTT.

By sample fraction, this clone is medium-sized. The rearrangement links TRDV2 to TRDJ1; 8 nucleotides line up with TRDD3. Germline V lookup: CDR1 GEAIGNYY, CDR2 EKD. Trimming at V came to 4 bases and at J to 1 base, leaving 19 bases not matched to a gene. The CDR3 covers 19 residues. The CDR3 sequence: CACDDVRSGDKRFTDKLIF. In nucleotides, the CDR3 is TGTGCCTGTGATGATGTAAGGTCGGGGGATAAGAGATTCACCGATAAACTCATCTTT.

This clone rates as medium-sized. The chain employs TRDV2 and TRDJ1; 8 bases match TRDD3. CDR3 length equals 19 residues. In germline, CDR1 is GEAIGNYY, CDR2 EKD. With V trimmed by 0 bases and J by 2 bases, 16 bases remained unmatched. CDR3 DNA sequence: TGTGCCTGTGACACCGTAAGGGATACGCGTGGGAGTTTGACCGATAAACTCATCTTT. As protein: CACDTVRDTRGSLTDKLIF.

This clone is labeled medium-sized. With a far larger clone one base away, a read error is the likely cause. The sample has other DNA sequences that encode this CDR3 too. The genes are TRDV2 and TRDJ1, with D unclear. Germline V gene lookup returns CDR1 GEAIGNYY and CDR2 EKD. The CDR3 runs 16 residues. The CDR3 DNA is TGTGCCTGTGACACCGTTACCTTGCGACACACCGATAAGCTCATCTTT. As protein: CACDTVTLRHTDKLIF.

This clone was observed a few times. This clone may be a read error of a much larger clone one base away. At the DNA level, this CDR3 is encoded by other sequences in the same sample as well. The V and J genes are TRDV2 and TRDJ1; a possible D gene is TRDD3 (6 bases). This CDR3 has 22 residues. Germline V gene sequence: CDR1 GEAIGNYY, CDR2 EKD. This CDR3 is CACDGPLTTSSGSGDYTDKLIF. Written as DNA, the CDR3 is TGTGCCTGTGACGGGCCCCTTACCACCTCTTCGGGGTCTGGGGACTACACTGATAAACTCATCTTT.

Only a few counts were recorded for this clone. A much more abundant neighbour one base away suggests this may be a read error. Other DNA variants within this sample encode the same CDR3. The J gene is TRDJ1, the V gene TRDV1; 10 bases agree with TRDD3. The CDR3 contains 29 residues. J was trimmed by 0 bases and V by 1 base; bases with no gene match: 41. CDR1 is TSWWSYY, CDR2 QGS, per germline. The DNA for the CDR3 is TGTGCTCTTGGGGAACCGATTACGGACGCAGGGTTCCTACGGATCCCTGACTGGGGGATCCCATCATACACCGATAAACTCATCTTT. This codes for CALGEPITDAGFLRIPDWGIPSYTDKLIF.

Only a few counts were recorded for this clone. This chain connects TRDV2 to TRDJ1; no reliable D call. This CDR3 spans 17 amino acids. From germline, CDR1 is GEAIGNYY and CDR2 EKD. The germline V and J ends were trimmed by 3 bases and 0 bases, with 19 bases remaining between them. The CDR3 spells CACDAVAGPSYTDKLIF. CDR3 DNA sequence: TGTGCCTGTGACGCCGTTGCGGGCCCCTCGTACACCGATAAACTCATCTTT.

With regard to this clone: The mismatch at residue 8 between this DNA's translation and the TCRdb protein of a much larger clone likely reflects a read error; the protein shown is translated from the DNA. The chain employs TRDV2 and TRDJ1; 8 bases fit TRDD3. Germline lookup yields CDR1 GEAIGNYY and CDR2 EKD. Trimming at V came to 2 bases and at J to 4 bases, leaving 5 bases not matched to a gene. There are 14 residues in the CDR3. The DNA of the CDR3 is TGTGCCTGTGACAGACTGGGGGGCGGCGATAAACTCATCTTT. Its protein product is CACDRLGGGDKLIF.

Note on this clone: The protein given by TCRdb reflects a much larger clone and differs at residue 13 from this DNA's translation, likely from a read error; the protein shown is the DNA's translation. In DNA, the CDR3 is TGTGCCTGTGACCCTCTCTCTTCTACCCTGGGGGATGCGAGAGCCGATAAACTCATCTTT. Protein: CACDPLSSTLGDARADKLIF. The chain carries TRDV2 and TRDJ1; 9 positions agree with TRDD3. V lost 3 bases to trimming and J lost 3 bases; unmatched junction nucleotides: 22. This CDR3 spans 20 amino acids. The germline CDR1 and CDR2 sequences are GEAIGNYY and EKD.

By share, this clone ranks as medium-sized. This chain joins TRDV2 and TRDJ1; 10 bases are shared with TRDD3. Unmatched junction bases numbered 2, after V lost 3 bases and J lost 2 bases. The CDR3 extends over 14 amino acids. Germline CDR1 reads GEAIGNYY; CDR2 reads EKD. This CDR3 is CACDSLGDTDKLIF. CDR3 DNA sequence: TGTGCCTGTGACTCACTGGGGGATACCGATAAACTCATCTTT.

The chain has TRDV1 and TRDJ1; TRDD3 matches at 8 bases. With 1 base clipped from V and 0 bases from J, the junction kept 4 bases outside the gene matches. This CDR3 spans 16 amino acids. Germline V CDR1 and CDR2: TSWWSYY, QGS. The CDR3 here is CALGEQLGEDTDKLIF. The CDR3 bases are TGTGCTCTTGGGGAACAGCTGGGGGAAGACACCGATAAACTCATCTTT.

This clone was detected a few times. The TCRdb protein comes from a much larger clone and disagrees with this DNA's translation at residue 6, likely due to a read error; the protein given here is derived from the DNA. The CDR3 loop reads CACETVPLGDTSDKLIF. The CDR3 DNA reads TGTGCCTGTGAGACAGTACCCCTGGGGGATACTAGCGATAAACTCATCTTT. This chain uses TRDV2 with TRDJ1; 11 nucleotides match TRDD3. The CDR3 totals 17 residues. Germline-derived CDR1 and CDR2 are GEAIGNYY and EKD. V trimming: 4 bases; J trimming: 4 bases; junction bases outside the gene matches: 13.

By sample fraction, this clone is medium-sized. This rearrangement joins TRDV2 to TRDJ1; 7 nucleotides line up with TRDD3. From germline, CDR1 is GEAIGNYY and CDR2 EKD. J lost 0 bases, V lost 3 bases, and 21 bases had no gene match. The CDR3 has 20 residues. CDR3 amino acids: CACDPVIGFDGGVYTDKLIF. For the CDR3, the DNA is TGTGCCTGTGACCCCGTAATCGGGTTCGATGGGGGAGTGTACACCGATAAACTCATCTTT.

A word on this clone: The likely explanation is a read error, given a far larger clone one base away. In the same sample, other DNA sequences code for this CDR3. The chain combines TRDV2 with TRDJ3; tentatively, D is TRDD3 (5 bases). The CDR3 has 18 amino acids. CDR1 is GEAIGNYY and CDR2 is EKD in the germline V gene. V was cut by 0 bases and J by 0 bases, with 11 bases left in between. The CDR3 region has the DNA TGTGCCTGTGACACCGTGAGGATAAGCTCCTGGGACACCCGACAGATGTTTTTC. It translates to CACDTVRISSWDTRQMFF.

A remark on this clone: With only one base between it and a far larger clone, this is likely a read error. The sample contains more than one DNA sequence encoding this CDR3. The gene calls are TRDV2 and TRDJ1; D may be TRDD2 (6 bases). The CDR3 covers 18 residues. Germline V gene data show CDR1 as GEAIGNYY and CDR2 as EKD. This chain's CDR3 is CACDTVPPTKSNTDKLIF. The DNA of the CDR3 is TGCGCCTGTGACACCGTTCCTCCTACCAAATCCAACACCGATAAACTCATCTTT.

CDR3 DNA sequence: TGTGCTCTTGGGGGACCTTCCTCCCCTGGGGATAAAAGATTCCGCGGGGTACTCATCTTT. It yields the protein CALGGPSSPGDKRFRGVLIF. The V and J genes are TRDV1 and TRDJ1; D is possibly TRDD2 or TRDD3 (7 bases each). The CDR3 consists of 20 residues. V was trimmed by 4 bases and J by 10 bases, leaving 37 bases between them. Germline V gene lookup returns CDR1 TSWWSYY and CDR2 QGS.

This clone has only a few counts. The translation of this DNA and the TCRdb protein of a much larger clone differ at residue 14, probably owing to a read error; the protein shown here is translated from the DNA. V usage is TRDV2 and J usage is TRDJ1; D uncertain. Germline loops: CDR1 GEAIGNYY, CDR2 EKD. The CDR3 totals 18 residues. CDR3 coding DNA: TGTGCCTGTGACACCGCGCAAAAATCTCGCGGACTCACCGGTAAACTCATCTTT. It specifies CACDTAQKSRGLTGKLIF.

Remarks on this clone: The protein given by TCRdb reflects a much larger clone and differs at residue 16 from this DNA's translation, likely from a read error; the protein shown is the DNA's translation. This chain uses TRDV2 with TRDJ1; TRDD3 matches 13 bases. In germline, CDR1 is GEAIGNYY, CDR2 EKD. The CDR3 loop spans 18 amino acids. Written as DNA, the CDR3 is TGTGCCTGTGACCCGTTACTGGGGGATACGGGGGGAACCGATAAACCCATCTTT. It is translated as CACDPLLGDTGGTDKPIF.

Within the sample, this clone is medium-sized (0.01 to 0.1%). The chain uses TRDV2 and TRDJ1, with TRDD3 matching 7 bases. Unmatched junction bases numbered 9, after V lost 0 bases and J lost 0 bases. The CDR3 length is 17 residues. Germline V CDR1 and CDR2: GEAIGNYY, EKD. The CDR3 is CACDTLGGSQYTDKLIF. The CDR3 region has the DNA TGTGCCTGTGACACCCTGGGGGGATCCCAATACACCGATAAACTCATCTTT.

On this clone: This same CDR3 is encoded by further DNA sequences in the sample. This sequence joins TRDV2 and TRDJ3, with TRDD3 identical over 12 bases. The ends lost 1 base at V and 0 bases at J; junction bases unmatched: 6. This CDR3 region has 20 residues. Germline values: CDR1 GEAIGNYY, CDR2 EKD. The CDR3 coding sequence is TGTGCCTGTGACACTCTACTGGGGGATACCCTCTCCTGGGACACCCGACAGATGTTTTTC. It encodes CACDTLLGDTLSWDTRQMFF.

At least ten counts were recorded for this clone. A far larger clone is only one base removed, so a read error is likely. V gene TRDV2 combines with J gene TRDJ1; TRDD3 matches 13 bases. The CDR3 has 18 amino acids. Germline V gene data show CDR1 as GEAIGNYY and CDR2 as EKD. The CDR3: CACDGIRLGDTDTDKPIF. CDR3 coding DNA: TGTGCCTGTGACGGGATCCGACTGGGGGATACGGACACCGATAAACCCATCTTT.